This T cell receptor (beta chain) appears in the sequencing data of a study of T cells in tuberculosis. Germline CDR1 ENHRY, CDR2 SYGVKD. The CDR3 is made up of 18 amino acids. V gave up 2 bases and J gave up 0 bases; unmatched junction bases: 8. Method: immunoSEQ multiplex PCR; TCRdb's copy keeps in-frame clones and lacks some. The data show about 36,000 clones, 85% to 95% seen once. This sequence originates from a donor aged 10 to 29 with latent tuberculosis or without tuberculosis infection. The rearrangement joins TRBV10-3 to TRBJ1-5; TRBD1 agrees at 9 bases. The sequencing input was PBMCs. The CDR3 DNA follows: TGTGCCATCAGTGAGGCCGGACAGGGGATACGTAGCAATCAGCCCCAGCATTTT. As protein: CAISEAGQGIRSNQPQHF.